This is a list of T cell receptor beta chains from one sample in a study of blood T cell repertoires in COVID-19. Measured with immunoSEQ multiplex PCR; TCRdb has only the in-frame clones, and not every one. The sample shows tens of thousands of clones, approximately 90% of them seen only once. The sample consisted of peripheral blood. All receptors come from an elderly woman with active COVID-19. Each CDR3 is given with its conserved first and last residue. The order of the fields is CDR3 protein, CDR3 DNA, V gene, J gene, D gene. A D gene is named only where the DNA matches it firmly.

CASSPLAGASYNEQFF	TGTGCCAGCAGTCCACTAGCGGGAGCTTCTTACAATGAGCAGTTCTTC	TRBV6-2/TRBV6-3	TRBJ2-1	TRBD2
CASSLGTSGTREQYF	TGTGCCAGTAGTCTGGGGACTAGCGGGACGCGGGAGCAGTACTTC	TRBV19	TRBJ2-7	TRBD2
CASSEQRGTGELFF	TGTGCCAGCAGTGAACAACGAGGCACCGGGGAGCTGTTTTTT	TRBV6-1	TRBJ2-2	NA
CSASWGRGENGYTF	TGCAGTGCTAGTTGGGGCAGGGGGGAAAATGGCTACACCTTC	TRBV20-1	TRBJ1-2	TRBD1
CASSFFPGRTEAFF	TGTGCCAGCAGCTTTTTCCCAGGGCGGACTGAAGCTTTCTTT	TRBV7-2	TRBJ1-1	NA
CAWSSGQSSYNEQFF	TGTGCCTGGAGTTCGGGACAGAGCTCCTACAATGAGCAGTTCTTC	TRBV30	TRBJ2-1	TRBD1
CSVEEQGQGEQFF	TGCAGCGTTGAAGAACAGGGGCAGGGTGAGCAGTTCTTC	TRBV29-1	TRBJ2-1	TRBD1
CASRERYTGELFF	TGTGCCAGCCGTGAGCGTTACACCGGGGAGCTGTTTTTT	TRBV6-1	TRBJ2-2	NA
CASSPGQIATNEKLFF	TGCGCCAGCAGCCCGGGACAGATTGCAACTAATGAAAAACTGTTTTTT	TRBV5-1	TRBJ1-4	TRBD1
CASSYRQQETQYF	TGTGCCAGCAGCTACCGACAGCAAGAGACCCAGTACTTC	TRBV5-4	TRBJ2-5	NA